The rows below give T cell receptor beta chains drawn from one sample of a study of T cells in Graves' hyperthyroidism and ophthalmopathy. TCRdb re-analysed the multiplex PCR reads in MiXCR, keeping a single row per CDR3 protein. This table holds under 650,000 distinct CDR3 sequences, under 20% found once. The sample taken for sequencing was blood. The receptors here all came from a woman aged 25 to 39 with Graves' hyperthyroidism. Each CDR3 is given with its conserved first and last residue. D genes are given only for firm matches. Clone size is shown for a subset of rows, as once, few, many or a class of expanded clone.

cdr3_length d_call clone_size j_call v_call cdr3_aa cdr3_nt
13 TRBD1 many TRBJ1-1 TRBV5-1 CASSLVGDSEAFF TGCGCCAGCAGCTTGGTAGGGGACAGTGAAGCTTTCTTT
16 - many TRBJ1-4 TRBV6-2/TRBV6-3 CASSYSIGGSGEKLFF TGTGCCAGCAGTTACTCGATAGGAGGGTCAGGCGAAAAACTGTTTTTT
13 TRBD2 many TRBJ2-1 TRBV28 CASSLSGSYEQFF TGTGCCAGCAGTTTAAGCGGGAGCTATGAGCAGTTCTTC
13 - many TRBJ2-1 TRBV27 CASSPHGSDEQFF TGTGCCAGCAGTCCCCATGGGAGCGATGAGCAGTTCTTC
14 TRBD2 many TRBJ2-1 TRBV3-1 CASSHDGRDNEQFF TGTGCCAGCAGCCATGACGGGAGGGACAATGAGCAGTTCTTC
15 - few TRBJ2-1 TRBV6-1 CASSQWSAGGDEQFF TGTGCCAGCAGCCAATGGTCGGCAGGTGGCGATGAGCAGTTCTTC
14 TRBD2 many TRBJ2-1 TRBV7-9 CASRLAGGPGEQFF TGTGCCAGTCGACTAGCGGGAGGGCCAGGTGAGCAGTTCTTC
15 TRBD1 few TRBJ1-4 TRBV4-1 CASSPSRGWNEKLFF TGCGCCAGCAGCCCATCCAGGGGGTGGAATGAAAAACTGTTTTTT
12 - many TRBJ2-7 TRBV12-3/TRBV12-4 CASRLVTGEQYF TGTGCCAGCAGACTAGTCACGGGCGAGCAGTACTTC
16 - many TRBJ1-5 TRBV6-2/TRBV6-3 CASRPRGRAPNQPQHF TGTGCCAGCAGACCCCGCGGACGGGCTCCCAATCAGCCCCAGCATTTT
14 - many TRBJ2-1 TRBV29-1 CSVVPGSSYNEQFF TGCAGCGTCGTACCAGGGAGCTCCTACAATGAGCAGTTCTTC
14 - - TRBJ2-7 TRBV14 CASSQVEQSYEQYF TGTGCCAGCAGCCAAGTGGAGCAGTCCTACGAGCAGTACTTC
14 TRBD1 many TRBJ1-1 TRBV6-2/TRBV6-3 CASSFGTGFSEAFF TGTGCCAGCAGTTTCGGGACAGGGTTTTCTGAAGCTTTCTTT
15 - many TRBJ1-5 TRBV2 CASREGSGNNQPQHF TGTGCCTCGAGAGAGGGGTCCGGAAACAATCAGCCCCAGCATTTT
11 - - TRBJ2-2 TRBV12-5 CASTGAGELFF TGTGCTAGTACCGGGGCCGGGGAGCTGTTTTTT
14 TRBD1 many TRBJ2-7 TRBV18 CASSSSQGAYEQYF TGTGCCAGCTCATCCTCCCAGGGGGCCTACGAGCAGTACTTC
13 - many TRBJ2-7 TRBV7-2 CASTTGPAYEQYF TGTGCCAGCACGACAGGTCCCGCCTACGAGCAGTACTTC
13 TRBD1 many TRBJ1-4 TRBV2 CASIRQGREKLFF TGTGCCAGCATTCGACAGGGAAGGGAAAAACTGTTTTTT
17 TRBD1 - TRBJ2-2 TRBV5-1 CASSWDRGEWNTGELFF TGCGCCAGCAGCTGGGACAGGGGGGAATGGAACACCGGGGAGCTGTTTTTT
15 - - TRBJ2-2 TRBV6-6 CASSYSWTPTGELFF TGTGCCAGCAGTTACTCCTGGACCCCCACCGGGGAGCTGTTTTTT
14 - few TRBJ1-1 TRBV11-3 CASGGGAEKTEAFF TGTGCCAGCGGGGGAGGGGCGGAGAAGACTGAAGCTTTCTTT
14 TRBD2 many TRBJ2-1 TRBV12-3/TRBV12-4 CASSPGGSLDEQFF TGTGCCAGCAGTCCGGGGGGTTCACTGGATGAGCAGTTCTTC
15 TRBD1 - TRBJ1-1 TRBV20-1 CSATTLQGSFTEAFF TGCAGTGCTACTACCCTACAGGGGTCTTTCACTGAAGCTTTCTTT
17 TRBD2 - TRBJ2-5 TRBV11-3 CASSLSLIAGGRETQYF TGTGCCAGCAGCTTAAGTCTAATAGCGGGAGGGAGAGAGACCCAGTACTTC
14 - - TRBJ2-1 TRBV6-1 CASRRLTSYNEQFF TGTGCCAGCAGGCGACTGACTAGCTACAATGAGCAGTTCTTC
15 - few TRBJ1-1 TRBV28 CASSSFRGASTEAFF TGTGCCAGCAGTTCCTTCAGGGGCGCGAGCACTGAAGCTTTCTTT
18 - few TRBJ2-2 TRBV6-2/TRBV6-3 CASSYSSGRIANTGELFF TGTGCCAGCAGTTACTCCTCGGGGCGAATCGCGAACACCGGGGAGCTGTTTTTT
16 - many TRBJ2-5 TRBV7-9 CASSPKLVSGQETQYF TGTGCCAGCAGCCCGAAACTGGTGTCAGGTCAAGAGACCCAGTACTTC
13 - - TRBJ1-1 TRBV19 CASRDLMNTEAFF TGTGCCAGTAGGGATTTAATGAACACTGAAGCTTTCTTT
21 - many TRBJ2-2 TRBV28 CASSTFLGDKFWKGNSGELFF TGTGCCAGCAGTACCTTCCTCGGCGATAAGTTCTGGAAGGGCAACTCCGGGGAGCTGTTTTTT
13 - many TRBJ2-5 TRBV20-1 CSARGASWETQYF TGCAGTGCTAGAGGAGCTAGCTGGGAGACCCAGTACTTC
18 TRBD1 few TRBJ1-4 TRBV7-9 CASSTRDRSTATNEKLFF TGTGCCAGCAGCACCCGGGACAGGAGTACTGCAACTAATGAAAAACTGTTTTTT
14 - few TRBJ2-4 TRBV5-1 CASSRGQGKNIQYF TGCGCCAGCAGTCGGGGACAAGGCAAAAACATTCAGTACTTC
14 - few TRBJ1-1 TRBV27 CASSLRDRLTEAFF TGTGCCAGCAGTTTACGTGACAGACTCACTGAAGCTTTCTTT
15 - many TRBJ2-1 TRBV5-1 CASSFGGSTYNEQFF TGTGCCAGCAGTTTTGGAGGGAGTACCTACAATGAGCAGTTCTTC
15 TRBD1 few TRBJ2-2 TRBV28 CASSGIQGSDGELFF TGTGCCAGCAGCGGGATACAGGGGTCTGACGGGGAGCTGTTTTTT
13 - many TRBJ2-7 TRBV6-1 CASSEVISYEQYF TGTGCCAGCAGTGAAGTGATCTCCTACGAGCAGTACTTC
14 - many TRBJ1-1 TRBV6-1 CASKVTAMNTEAFF TGTGCCAGCAAGGTGACAGCTATGAACACTGAAGCTTTCTTT
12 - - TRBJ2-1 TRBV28 CASSFSSLLAFF TGTGCCAGCAGTTTTTCCTCTCTACTAGCGTTCTTC
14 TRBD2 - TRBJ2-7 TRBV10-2 CASSVREETYEQYF TGCGCCAGCAGTGTGCGGGAGGAGACCTACGAGCAGTACTTC
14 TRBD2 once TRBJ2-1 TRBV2 CASSGSGRENEQFF TGTGCCAGCAGTGGGAGCGGGAGGGAGAATGAGCAGTTCTTC
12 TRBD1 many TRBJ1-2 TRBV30 CAWLDRDYGYTF TGTGCCTGGTTAGACAGGGACTACGGCTACACCTTC
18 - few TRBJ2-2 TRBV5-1 CASSLGVTGHPGSGELFF TGCGCCAGCAGCTTGGGGGTAACAGGACACCCGGGATCCGGGGAGCTGTTTTTT
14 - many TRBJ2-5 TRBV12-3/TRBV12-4 CASNPSRGQETQYF TGTGCCAGCAATCCGAGCCGGGGCCAAGAGACCCAGTACTTC
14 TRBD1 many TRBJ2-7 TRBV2 CATSRPGQGLEQYF TGTGCCACCTCCAGACCGGGACAGGGGCTCGAGCAGTACTTC
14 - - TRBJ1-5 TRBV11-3 CASSWQGSTQPQHF TGTGCCAGCAGTTGGCAGGGGTCCACTCAGCCCCAGCATTTT
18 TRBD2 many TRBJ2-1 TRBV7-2 CASSKIPGLAGLYNEQFF TGTGCCAGCAGCAAGATACCGGGACTAGCGGGGCTTTACAATGAGCAGTTCTTC
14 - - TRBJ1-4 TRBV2 CASSDRAGNEKLFF TGTGCCAGCAGTGACAGGGCGGGGAATGAAAAACTGTTTTTT
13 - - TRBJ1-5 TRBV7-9 CASSFAENQPQHF TGTGCCAGCAGCTTCGCCGAAAATCAGCCCCAGCATTTT
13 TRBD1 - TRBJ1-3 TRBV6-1 CASRKQGADTIYF TGTGCCAGCAGAAAACAGGGGGCAGACACCATATATTTT
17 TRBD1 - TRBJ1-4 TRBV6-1 CASTLLTGGGGDEKLFF TGTGCCAGCACCTTATTGACAGGGGGCGGTGGTGATGAAAAACTGTTTTTT
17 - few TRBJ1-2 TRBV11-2 CASSLFSRTFTNYGYTF TGTGCCAGCAGCTTATTCTCCCGGACATTCACTAACTATGGCTACACCTTC
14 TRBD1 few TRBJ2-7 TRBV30 CAWSVASGGYEQYF TGTGCCTGGAGTGTGGCATCAGGGGGATACGAGCAGTACTTC
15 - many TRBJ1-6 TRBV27 CASSLSAGGNSPLHF TGTGCCAGCAGTTTATCGGCAGGTGGTAATTCACCCCTCCACTTT
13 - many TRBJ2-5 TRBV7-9 CASSSGVAETQYF TGTGCCAGCAGCTCGGGGGTTGCAGAGACCCAGTACTTC